Listed below are T cell receptor beta chains from one sample, sequenced in a study of blood T cells in healthy people across ages. TCRdb analysed the 5' RACE reads with MiXCR anew, one entry per CDR3 protein. The sample has around 1,800,000 distinct CDR3 sequences, about two fifths seen once; the top ten hold about 23%. The sequencing input was blood. Every receptor here comes from a human donor in good health. CDR3s include the opening cysteine and the closing phenylalanine or tryptophan. Fields, in order: V gene, CDR3 protein.

>TRBV7-9
CASSSSGDSFDNGQFF
>TRBV14
CASSPRDRGFYEQYF
>TRBV19
CASSISGGGETQYF
>TRBV7-2
CARSFMAEHEQYF
>TRBV5-5
CASSPGAGAGETQYF
>TRBV29-1
CSVWSSGANVLTF
>TRBV5-1
CASSSGQGVYTEAFF
>TRBV6-5
CASSYSTSGYYNEQFF
>TRBV6-5
CASRRQGAANEKLFF
>TRBV6-6
CASSYSGGFSYEQYF
>TRBV9
CASSGTGTYTYNEQFF
>TRBV4-3
CASSQELFAGGYGYTF
>TRBV27
CAGSSTGRQQFF
>TRBV6-2/TRBV6-3
CASRLRGGQRTYEQYF
>TRBV7-2
CASSLTWDRGGETQYF
>TRBV5-1
CASSFDRVGEQFF
>TRBV10-3
CAISESGATDTQYF
>TRBV20-1
CSARRLVGETQYF
>TRBV5-1
CGSSLREGANTEAFF
>TRBV24-1
CATSATGQDTEAFF
>TRBV18
CASSPLRGGAYEQYF
>TRBV6-5
CASSYRGSVGTGELFF
>TRBV10-3
CATSESWGQGNGYTF
>TRBV4-3
CASSPEVRGGLPYEQYF
>TRBV27
CASSLGGRQGPNLPYGYTF
>TRBV11-2
CASSLLVGAYEQYF
>TRBV4-1
CASSQPGGVQETQYF
>TRBV6-6
CATHLPGTGWANTEAFF
>TRBV7-2
CASSFGARDQPQHF
>TRBV7-9
CASSPPSASTDTQYF
>TRBV21-1
CASSKVKASGVQETQYF
>TRBV9
CASSLGLAGYGRETQYF
>TRBV12-3/TRBV12-4
CASSLISRATDTQYF
>TRBV4-1
CASSQGTGGIDEQFF
>TRBV28
CASSFLQDNLAKNIQYF
>TRBV2
CASLQGEFTYEQYFGPGTGELFF
>TRBV28
CASRRASGSYEQYF
>TRBV9
CASSVGPGLGALDIQYF
>TRBV11-1
CASSPSGTSVTKNIQYF
>TRBV5-5
CASSFVGGYTF
>TRBV4-1
CASSPNRGPTNYGYTF
>TRBV5-1
CASSKMEEDGYTF
>TRBV28
CASSFNRGPSGANVLTF
>TRBV7-2
CASSFLGGVGNEQFF
>TRBV11-2
CASSSRWGNSPLHF
>TRBV7-2
CASSLERVPDTQYF
>TRBV20-1
CSAVRSGANVLTF
>TRBV6-2/TRBV6-3
CASSYGGRPNTEAFF
>TRBV12-3/TRBV12-4
CASRIPGQGLSGYTF
>TRBV6-5
CASSYSGEGTNEKLFF
>TRBV7-2
CASSAPGASGAASTDTQYF
>TRBV5-1
CASSYRWGGTNTEAFF
>TRBV29-1
CSVEDGFGQEGGYTF
>TRBV11-2
CASSLYLSSNTIYF